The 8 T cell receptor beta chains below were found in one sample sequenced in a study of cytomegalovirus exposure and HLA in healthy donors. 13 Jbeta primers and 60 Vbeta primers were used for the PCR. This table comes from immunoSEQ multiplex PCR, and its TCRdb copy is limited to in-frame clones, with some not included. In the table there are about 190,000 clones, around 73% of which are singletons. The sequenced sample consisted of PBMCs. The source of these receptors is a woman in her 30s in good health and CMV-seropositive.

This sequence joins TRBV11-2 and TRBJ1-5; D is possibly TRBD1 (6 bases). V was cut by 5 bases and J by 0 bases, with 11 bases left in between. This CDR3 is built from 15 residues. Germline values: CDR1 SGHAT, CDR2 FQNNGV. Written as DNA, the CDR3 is TGTGCCAGCAGCCAGACAGGTTATAGCAATCAGCCCCAGCATTTT. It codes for CASSQTGYSNQPQHF.

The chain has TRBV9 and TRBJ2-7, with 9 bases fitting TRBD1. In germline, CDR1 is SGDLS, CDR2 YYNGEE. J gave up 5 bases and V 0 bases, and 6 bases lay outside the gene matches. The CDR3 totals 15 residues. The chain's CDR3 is CASSVDGTGLNEQYF. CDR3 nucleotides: TGTGCCAGCAGCGTAGACGGGACAGGGCTTAACGAGCAGTACTTC.

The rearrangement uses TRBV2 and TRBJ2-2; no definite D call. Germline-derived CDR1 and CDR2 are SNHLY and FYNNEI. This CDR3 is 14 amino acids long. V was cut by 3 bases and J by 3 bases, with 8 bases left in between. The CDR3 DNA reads TGTGCCAGCAGTGAGACACTTTACACCGGGGAGCTGTTTTTT. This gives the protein CASSETLYTGELFF. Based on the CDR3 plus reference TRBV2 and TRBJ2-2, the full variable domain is EPEVTQTPSHQVTQMGQEVILRCVPISNHLYFYWYRQILGQKVEFLVSFYNNEISEKSEIFDDQFSVERPDGSNFTLKIRSTKLEDSAMYFCASSETLYTGELFFGEGSRLTVL.

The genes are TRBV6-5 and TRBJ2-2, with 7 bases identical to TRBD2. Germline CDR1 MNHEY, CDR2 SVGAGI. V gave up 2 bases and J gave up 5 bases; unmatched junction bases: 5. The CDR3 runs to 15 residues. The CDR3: CASSYAGVDTGELFF. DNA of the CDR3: TGTGCCAGCAGTTACGCGGGGGTGGATACCGGGGAGCTGTTTTTT.

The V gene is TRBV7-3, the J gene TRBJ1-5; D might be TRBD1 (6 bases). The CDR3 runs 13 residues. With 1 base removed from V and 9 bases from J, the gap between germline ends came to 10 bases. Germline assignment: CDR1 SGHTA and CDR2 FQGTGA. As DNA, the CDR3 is TGTGCCAGCAGCTTAAGGCAGGGGTCGCCCCAGCATTTT. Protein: CASSLRQGSPQHF.

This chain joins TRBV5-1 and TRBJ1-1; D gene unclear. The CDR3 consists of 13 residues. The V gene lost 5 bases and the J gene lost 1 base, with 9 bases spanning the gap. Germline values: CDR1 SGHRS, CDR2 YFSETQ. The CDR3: CASSYDKNTEAFF. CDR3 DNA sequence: TGCGCCAGCAGTTATGACAAGAACACTGAAGCTTTCTTT.

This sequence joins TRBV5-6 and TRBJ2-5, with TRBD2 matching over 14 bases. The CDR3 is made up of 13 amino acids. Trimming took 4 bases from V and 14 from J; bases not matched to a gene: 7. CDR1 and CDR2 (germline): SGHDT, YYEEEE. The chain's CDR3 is CASSLGTSGGPYF. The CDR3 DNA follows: TGTGCCAGCAGCCTCGGGACTAGCGGGGGTCCCTACTTC.

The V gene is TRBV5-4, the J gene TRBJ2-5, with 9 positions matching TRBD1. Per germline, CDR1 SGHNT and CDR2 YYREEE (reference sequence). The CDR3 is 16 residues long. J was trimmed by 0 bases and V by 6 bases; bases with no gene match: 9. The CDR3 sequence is CASNLTRDRDQETQYF. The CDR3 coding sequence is TGTGCCAGCAATTTAACCCGGGACAGGGACCAAGAGACCCAGTACTTC.